One sample yielded the 24 T cell receptor beta chains listed below, sequenced in a study of T cell repertoires in cytomegalovirus infection. TCRdb re-analysed the reads in MiXCR, keeping a single row per CDR3 protein. The sample lists over 150,000 distinct CDR3 sequences; 17% were seen once. Sequencing used CD8+ T cells from PBMCs. The receptor source for this set is a human donor in good health (CMV status not recorded). Some clones in this sample may be carry-over from other donors' samples.

The rearrangement joins TRBV7-9 to TRBJ2-7, with 7 bases lining up with TRBD1. The ends lost 4 bases at V and 0 bases at J; junction bases unmatched: 12. CDR1 and CDR2 from the germline V gene are SEHNR and FQNEAQ (reference sequence). This CDR3 is 17 amino acids long. CDR3 DNA: TGTGCCAGCAGCTCTCTCCCCGGGACAGTATTCTCCTACGAGCAGTACTTC. Translation gives CASSSLPGTVFSYEQYF. Full variable domain (rest looked up from reference TRBV7-9 and TRBJ2-7): DTGVSQNPRHKITKRGQNVTFRCDPISEHNRLYWYRQTLGQGPEFLTYFQNEAQLEKSRLLSDRFSAERPKGSFSTLEIQRTEQGDSAMYLCASSSLPGTVFSYEQYFGPGTRLTVT.

CDR3 DNA: TGCAGCGTATACAGGGTGGGGAACACCGGGGAGCTGTTTTTT. Its protein product is CSVYRVGNTGELFF. The V and J genes are TRBV29-1 and TRBJ2-2; TRBD1 is a possible D gene (6 bases). The germline CDR1 and CDR2 sequences are SQVTM and ANQGSEA. V was shortened by 6 bases and J by 1 base, with 12 bases between the two germline ends. The CDR3 runs to 14 residues.

This sequence joins TRBV27 and TRBJ2-1, with 13 bases matching TRBD2. The CDR3 covers 15 residues. Looked up from germline, CDR1 is MNHEY and CDR2 is SMNVEV (reference sequence). V was clipped by 4 bases and J by 8 bases; unmatched bases: 5. As DNA, the CDR3 is TGTGCCAGCAGTTATACTAGCGGGGGGGCCTATGAGCAGTTCTTC. Translated: CASSYTSGGAYEQFF.

This clonotype turned up a few times. The V gene is TRBV20-1, the J gene TRBJ1-2; D unresolved. The CDR3 length is 12 residues. CDR1 and CDR2 from the germline V gene are DFQATT and SNEGSKA (reference sequence). Here the CDR3 DNA reads TGCCTAGGGTGGGTCCCAGACGGTGGCTACACCTTC. It encodes CLGWVPDGGYTF.

This clonotype appeared a few times. This sequence joins TRBV12-3 or TRBV12-4 and TRBJ2-3, with TRBD2 matching 9 bases. V shed 3 bases, J shed 1 base, and the junction held 11 bases outside the gene matches. The CDR3 is made up of 18 amino acids. This CDR3 reads CASSLGSWASGGTDTQYF. The CDR3 DNA sequence: TGTGCCAGCAGTTTGGGCAGTTGGGCTAGCGGGGGCACAGATACGCAGTATTTT.

This clonotype has more than one count but fewer than ten. The rearrangement uses TRBV7-9 and TRBJ1-4, with 8 nucleotides matching TRBD1. V gave up 4 bases and J gave up 6 bases; unmatched junction bases: 13. This CDR3 is 17 amino acids long. Germline V lookup: CDR1 SEHNR, CDR2 FQNEAQ (reference sequence). This CDR3 reads CASSWRTGPNFHEKLFF. CDR3 nucleotides: TGTGCCAGCAGCTGGAGGACAGGGCCCAACTTCCATGAAAAACTGTTTTTT.

This rearrangement joins TRBV4-3 to TRBJ2-7, with unresolved D. V lost 2 bases, J lost 0 bases, and 8 bases lay in between. The germline gives CDR1 LGHNA, CDR2 YSLEER. The CDR3 totals 14 residues. The DNA for the CDR3 is TGCGCCAGCAGCCAAACTTTGGGCTCCTACGAGCAGTACTTC. Protein sequence: CASSQTLGSYEQYF.

The rearrangement links TRBV7-8 to TRBJ2-1, with a tentative D call TRBD1 (5 bases). V was cut by 0 bases and J by 4 bases, with 13 bases left in between. The germline gives CDR1 SGHVS, CDR2 FQNEAQ. The CDR3 contains 16 residues. Here the CDR3 DNA reads TGTGCCAGCAGCTTAGCGGCAGGGATTACGTACAATGAGCAGTTCTTC. It yields the protein CASSLAAGITYNEQFF. Based on the CDR3 plus reference TRBV7-8 and TRBJ2-1, the full variable domain is GAGVSQSPRYKVAKRGQDVALRCDPISGHVSLFWYQQALGQGPEFLTYFQNEAQLDKSGLPSDRFFAERPEGSVSTLKIQRTQQEDSAVYLCASSLAAGITYNEQFFGPGTRLTVL.

This chain connects TRBV12-3 or TRBV12-4 to TRBJ1-5, with 11 bases matching TRBD1. Trimming removed 4 bases from V and 6 bases from J; junction bases left unmatched: 8. This CDR3 region has 16 residues. The CDR3 sequence is CASSSNWDRGIQPQHF. DNA for the CDR3: TGTGCCAGCAGTTCCAATTGGGACAGGGGGATTCAGCCCCAGCATTTT.

This clonotype was detected many times. DNA for the CDR3: TGTGCCAGCAGCTTTGGCAGGGTGGTCGCCGGGGAGCTGTTTTTT. It translates to CASSFGRVVAGELFF. This chain joins TRBV7-6 and TRBJ2-2; weak D call: TRBD1 (5 bases). The CDR3 extends over 15 amino acids. The V gene's germline CDR1 is SGHVS and CDR2 FNYEAQ. V gave up 3 bases and J gave up 6 bases, with 14 bases separating them.

CDR3 DNA: TGTGCCAGCAGTTATTCCAGAGCCGGCTTCGACGAGCAGTACTTC. Its protein product is CASSYSRAGFDEQYF. This chain uses TRBV6-2 or TRBV6-3 with TRBJ2-7; D is undetermined. The CDR3 consists of 15 residues. Germline CDR1 reads MNHEY; CDR2 reads SVGEGT. Trimming took 3 bases from V and 5 from J, leaving 17 bases between them.

This clonotype was found a few times. J is TRBJ2-1 and V is TRBV4-3; 12 bases are a match to TRBD2. Germline lookup yields CDR1 LGHNA and CDR2 YSLEER. The CDR3 is 18 residues long. The ends lost 1 base at V and 9 bases at J; junction bases unmatched: 13. As DNA, the CDR3 is TGCGCCAGCAGCCAAGGAACTTGGGCTAGCGGGGGGGCCGGTGAGCAGTTCTTC. Translation gives CASSQGTWASGGAGEQFF.

This clonotype has a handful of counts. The rearrangement links TRBV28 to TRBJ2-5; D not resolved. Trimming stripped 8 bases from V and 5 bases from J, with 9 bases between. The CDR3 loop spans 11 amino acids. CDR1 is MDHEN and CDR2 is SYDVKM in the germline V gene. DNA of the CDR3: TGTGCCAGCGGAACCTCGGAGACCCAGTACTTC. Translating gives CASGTSETQYF.

The gene calls are TRBV5-4 and TRBJ1-1; TRBD1 is a possible D gene (6 bases). The CDR3 is 16 amino acids. Germline-derived CDR1 and CDR2 are SGHNT and YYREEE (reference sequence). With 1 base removed from V and 5 bases from J, the gap between germline ends came to 18 bases. The CDR3 protein is CASSLNLRGSQTEAFF. The CDR3, as DNA: TGTGCCAGCAGCTTGAACCTAAGGGGGTCCCAGACTGAAGCTTTCTTT.

This clonotype has only a few counts. The V gene is TRBV12-3 or TRBV12-4, the J gene TRBJ1-2; 8 nucleotides agree with TRBD1. This CDR3 is built from 14 residues. With 5 bases clipped from V and 8 bases from J, the junction kept 10 bases outside the gene matches. The CDR3 protein is CASSPRTGPGGYTF. The CDR3 DNA reads as TGTGCCAGCAGTCCGCGGACAGGGCCAGGGGGCTACACCTTC.

This rearrangement joins TRBV11-2 to TRBJ2-1; no reliable D call. The CDR3 totals 13 residues. The germline V gene encodes CDR1 SGHAT and CDR2 FQNNGV. Trimming removed 2 bases at V and 8 bases at J, with 10 bases between. The CDR3 sequence is CASSLIRQYEQFF. In nucleotides, the CDR3 is TGTGCCAGCAGCTTAATCAGGCAGTATGAGCAGTTCTTC.

This clonotype showed up just a few times. The rearrangement links TRBV4-3 to TRBJ2-1; TRBD2 is a possible D gene (7 bases). The CDR3 length is 11 residues. CDR1 is LGHNA and CDR2 is YSLEER in the germline V gene. Trimming left V 8 bases short and J 7 bases short, with 9 bases between. CDR3 coding DNA: TGCGCCAGCGGGAGGGGGAATGAGCAGTTCTTC. This sequence encodes CASGRGNEQFF.

This clonotype was recorded a few times. The J gene is TRBJ2-2, the V gene TRBV7-2; tentatively, D is TRBD2 (6 bases). Germline assignment: CDR1 SGHTA and CDR2 FQGNSA. V was pared by 5 bases and J by 5 bases, with 15 bases between. This CDR3 comprises 15 residues. The CDR3 spells CASSPWRVETGELFF. CDR3 nucleotide sequence: TGTGCCAGCAGCCCCTGGAGGGTAGAGACCGGGGAGCTGTTTTTT.

There are a few counts of this clonotype. The J gene is TRBJ2-1, the V gene TRBV27, with 11 bases fitting TRBD2. The CDR3 contains 16 residues. V gave up 0 bases and J gave up 4 bases; unmatched junction bases: 2. The germline V gene encodes CDR1 MNHEY and CDR2 SMNVEV (reference sequence). The CDR3 region is CASSLSTSGGYNEQFF. For the CDR3, the DNA is TGTGCCAGCAGTTTATCTACTAGCGGGGGATACAATGAGCAGTTCTTC.

The chain uses TRBV4-2 and TRBJ2-5; D is uncertain. The germline V and J ends were trimmed by 2 bases and 5 bases, with 15 bases remaining between them. This CDR3 is built from 15 residues. Germline CDR1 reads LGHNA; CDR2 reads YNFKEQ. In DNA, the CDR3 is TGTGCCAGCAGCCAAAGATTGGGTAGTTCGGAGACCCAGTACTTC. Residues: CASSQRLGSSETQYF.

The V and J genes are TRBV12-3 or TRBV12-4 and TRBJ2-1; 11 bases agree with TRBD2. The CDR3 runs 17 residues. Losses at the gene ends were 5 bases for V and 8 bases for J; bases not matched to a gene: 14. The CDR3 loop reads CASSDPLGTSGGDEQFF. CDR3 nucleotides: TGTGCCAGCAGTGACCCCTTAGGGACTAGCGGTGGGGATGAGCAGTTCTTC.

The J gene is TRBJ2-1, the V gene TRBV3-1; 8 bases are a match to TRBD2. CDR3 length: 19 residues. The V segment lost 3 bases and the J segment 2 bases; nucleotides outside the gene matches: 15. CDR1 and CDR2 from the germline V gene are LGHDT and YNNKEL (reference sequence). CDR3 nucleotides: TGTGCCAGCAGCCACCCCCCGGGCAGCAGCGGGGGAGCCTACAATGAGCAGTTCTTC. It codes for CASSHPPGSSGGAYNEQFF.

For the CDR3, the DNA is TGTGCCAGCAGTTTAGGGGCTGGCAGGGGGCGGGAGACCCAGTACTTC. This sequence encodes CASSLGAGRGRETQYF. The chain uses TRBV6-5 and TRBJ2-5; 8 nucleotides agree with TRBD1. The CDR3 spans 16 residues. V lost 4 bases to trimming and J lost 5 bases; unmatched junction nucleotides: 12. Germline assignment: CDR1 MNHEY and CDR2 SVGAGI.

This clonotype has only a few counts. V usage is TRBV15 and J usage is TRBJ2-5, with 7 bases fitting TRBD2. Unmatched junction bases numbered 4, after V lost 5 bases and J lost 1 base. CDR1 is LNHNV, CDR2 YYDKDF, per germline (reference sequence). The CDR3 is 14 residues long. CDR3 DNA: TGTGCCACCAGCGGCTCTAGCGGCCAAGAGACCCAGTACTTC. The encoded protein is CATSGSSGQETQYF.